This T cell receptor beta chain was documented in a study of blood T cell repertoires in COVID-19. The method was immunoSEQ multiplex PCR; TCRdb's version includes in-frame clones alone and lacks a portion of them. The sample has fewer than 110,000 clones, about nine tenths seen once. Germline V gene lookup returns CDR1 LGHDT and CDR2 YNNKEL (reference sequence). Unmatched junction bases numbered 2, after V lost 4 bases and J lost 2 bases. The CDR3 is 13 amino acids. The sequencing sample was made of peripheral blood. The receptor was isolated from a woman aged 80 or over in a cohort sampled during active COVID-19. The chain uses TRBV3-1 (or the pseudogene TRBV3-2) and TRBJ2-7; 7 bases fit TRBD1. The CDR3 spells CASSRGQTYEQYF. As DNA, the CDR3 is TGTGCCAGCAGCCGGGGACAGACCTACGAGCAGTACTTC.